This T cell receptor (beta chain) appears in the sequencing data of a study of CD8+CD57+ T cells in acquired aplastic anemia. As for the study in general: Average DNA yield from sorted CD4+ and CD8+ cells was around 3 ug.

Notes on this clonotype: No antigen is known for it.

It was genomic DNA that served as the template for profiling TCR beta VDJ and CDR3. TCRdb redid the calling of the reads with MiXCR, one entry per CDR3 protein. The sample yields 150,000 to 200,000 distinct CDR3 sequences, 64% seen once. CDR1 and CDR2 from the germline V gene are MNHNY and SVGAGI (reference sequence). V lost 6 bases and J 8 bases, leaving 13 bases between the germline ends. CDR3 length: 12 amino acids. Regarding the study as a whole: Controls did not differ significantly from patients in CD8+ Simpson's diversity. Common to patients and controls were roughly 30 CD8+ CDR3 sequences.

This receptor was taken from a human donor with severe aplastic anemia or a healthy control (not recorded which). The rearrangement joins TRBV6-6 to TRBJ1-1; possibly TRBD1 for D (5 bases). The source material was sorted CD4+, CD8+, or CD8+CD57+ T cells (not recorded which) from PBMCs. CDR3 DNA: TGTGCCAGCAGCTCCCGGGACCGGGAAGCTTTCTTT. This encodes CASSSRDREAFF.